This T cell receptor (beta chain) was sequenced in a study of response to subunit inactivated influenza vaccine. Germline V gives CDR1 LNHDA, CDR2 SQIVND (reference sequence). V trimming: 5 bases; J trimming: 0 bases; junction bases outside the gene matches: 2. The CDR3 is 15 amino acids. Whole-study results and caveats: T cells newly recruited by each seasonal influenza vaccination are few, the authors suggested.

TCRdb reprocessed the RT-PCR reads via MiXCR and lists one record per CDR3 protein. Of roughly 650,000 distinct CDR3 sequences listed, 13% to 15% are singletons. Note on this clonotype: Its antigen remains unidentified.

Sequencing used PBMCs from blood, obtained less than 15 days before vaccination. The V and J genes are TRBV19 and TRBJ2-2, with 8 nucleotides matching TRBD2. The receptor was isolated from a man aged 50-59 years who received an inactivated influenza vaccine. The CDR3 DNA reads as TGTGCCAGTAGTGGGGGACTAGCGAACACCGGGGAGCTGTTTTTT. Translated: CASSGGLANTGELFF.